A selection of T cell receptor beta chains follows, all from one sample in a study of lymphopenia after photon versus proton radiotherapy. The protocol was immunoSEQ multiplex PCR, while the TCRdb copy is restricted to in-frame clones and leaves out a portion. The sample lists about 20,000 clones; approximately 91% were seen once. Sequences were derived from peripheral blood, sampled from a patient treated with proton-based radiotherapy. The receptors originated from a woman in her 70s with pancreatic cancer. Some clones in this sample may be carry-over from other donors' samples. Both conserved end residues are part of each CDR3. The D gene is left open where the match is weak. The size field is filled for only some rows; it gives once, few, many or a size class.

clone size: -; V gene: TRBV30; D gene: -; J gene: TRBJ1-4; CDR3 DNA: TGTGCCTGGAGCGCCAGGGGCCGTAATGAAAAACTGTTTTTT; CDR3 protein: CAWSARGRNEKLFF
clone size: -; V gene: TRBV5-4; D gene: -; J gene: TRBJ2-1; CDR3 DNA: TGTGCCAGCGTAGGAGGGCTCAACAATGAGCAGTTCTTC; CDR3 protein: CASVGGLNNEQFF
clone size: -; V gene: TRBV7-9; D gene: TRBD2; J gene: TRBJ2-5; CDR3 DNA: TGTGCCAGCAGCTTAATGGGAGGGCAGGAAGAGACCCAGTACTTC; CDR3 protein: CASSLMGGQEETQYF
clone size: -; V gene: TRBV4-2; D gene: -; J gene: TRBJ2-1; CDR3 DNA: TGTGCCAGCAGCCGACCGGGGCAGGGGACCTACAATGAGCAGTTCTTC; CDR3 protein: CASSRPGQGTYNEQFF
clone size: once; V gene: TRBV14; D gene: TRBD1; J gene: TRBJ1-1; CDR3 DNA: TGTGCCAGCAGCCAGGACCGACAGGGAGAAGCTTTCTTT; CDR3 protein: CASSQDRQGEAFF
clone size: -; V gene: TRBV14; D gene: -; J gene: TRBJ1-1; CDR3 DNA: TGTGCCAGCAGTTTTCTACAGGGCGCTGAAGCTTTCTTT; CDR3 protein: CASSFLQGAEAFF
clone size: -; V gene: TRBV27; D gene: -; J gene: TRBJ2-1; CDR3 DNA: TGTGCCAGCAGTTTTCAGTATTCATACAATGAGCAGTTCTTC; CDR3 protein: CASSFQYSYNEQFF
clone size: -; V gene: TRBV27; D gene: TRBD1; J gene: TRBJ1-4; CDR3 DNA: TGTGCCAGTCGGGACAGGATTAATGAAAAACTGTTTTTT; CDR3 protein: CASRDRINEKLFF
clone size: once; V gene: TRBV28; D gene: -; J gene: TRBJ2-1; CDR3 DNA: TGTGCCAGCAGTTCCAGCAATGAGCAGTTCTTC; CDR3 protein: CASSSSNEQFF
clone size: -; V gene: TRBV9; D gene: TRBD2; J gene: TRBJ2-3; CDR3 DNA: TGTGCCAGCAGCGTCCTTAGCGGGAGTGGGCCAGATACGCAGTATTTT; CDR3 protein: CASSVLSGSGPDTQYF
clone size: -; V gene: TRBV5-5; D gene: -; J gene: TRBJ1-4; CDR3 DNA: TGTGCCAGCAGCTCTGGACCCGTAGGGGAAAAACTGTTTTTT; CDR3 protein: CASSSGPVGEKLFF